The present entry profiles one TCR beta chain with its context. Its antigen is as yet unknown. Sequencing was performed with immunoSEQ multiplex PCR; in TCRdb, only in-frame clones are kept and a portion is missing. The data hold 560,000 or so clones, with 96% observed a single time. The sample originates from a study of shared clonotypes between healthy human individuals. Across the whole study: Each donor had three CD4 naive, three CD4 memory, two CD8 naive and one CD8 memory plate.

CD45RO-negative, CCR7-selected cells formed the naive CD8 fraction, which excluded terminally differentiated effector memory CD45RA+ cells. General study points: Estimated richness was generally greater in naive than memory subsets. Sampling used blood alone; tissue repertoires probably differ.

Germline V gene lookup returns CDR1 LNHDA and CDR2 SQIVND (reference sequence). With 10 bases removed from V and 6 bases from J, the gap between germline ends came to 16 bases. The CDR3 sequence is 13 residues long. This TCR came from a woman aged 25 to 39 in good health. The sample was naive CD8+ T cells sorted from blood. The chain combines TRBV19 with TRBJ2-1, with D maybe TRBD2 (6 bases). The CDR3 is CATSPLASNEQFF. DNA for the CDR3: TGTGCCACCTCCCCACTAGCCTCCAATGAGCAGTTCTTC.